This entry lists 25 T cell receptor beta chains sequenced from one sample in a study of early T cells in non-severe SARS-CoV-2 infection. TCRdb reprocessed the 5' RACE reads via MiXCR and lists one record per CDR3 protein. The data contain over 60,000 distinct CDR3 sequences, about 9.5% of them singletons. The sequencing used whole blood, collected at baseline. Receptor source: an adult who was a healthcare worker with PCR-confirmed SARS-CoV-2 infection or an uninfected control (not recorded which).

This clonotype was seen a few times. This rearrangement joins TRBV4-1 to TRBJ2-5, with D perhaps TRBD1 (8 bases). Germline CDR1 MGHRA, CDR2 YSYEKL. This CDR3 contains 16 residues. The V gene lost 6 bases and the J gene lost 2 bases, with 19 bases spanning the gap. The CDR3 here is CASSNYRGGAQETQYF. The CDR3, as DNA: TGCGCCAGCAGTAACTACAGGGGGGGGGCTCAAGAGACCCAGTACTTC.

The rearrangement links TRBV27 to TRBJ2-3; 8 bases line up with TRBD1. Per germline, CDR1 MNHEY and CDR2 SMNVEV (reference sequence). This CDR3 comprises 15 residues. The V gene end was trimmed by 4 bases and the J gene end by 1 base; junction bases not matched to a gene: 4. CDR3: CASSSGQGGTDTQYF. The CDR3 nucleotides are TGTGCCAGCAGTTCAGGACAGGGAGGCACAGATACGCAGTATTTT.

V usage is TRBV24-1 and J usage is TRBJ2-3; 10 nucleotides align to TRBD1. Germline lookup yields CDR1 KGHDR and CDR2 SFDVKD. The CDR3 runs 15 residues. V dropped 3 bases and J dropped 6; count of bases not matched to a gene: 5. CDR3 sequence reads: CATSDPGTGEDTQYF. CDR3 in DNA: TGTGCCACCAGTGATCCCGGGACAGGGGAGGATACGCAGTATTTT.

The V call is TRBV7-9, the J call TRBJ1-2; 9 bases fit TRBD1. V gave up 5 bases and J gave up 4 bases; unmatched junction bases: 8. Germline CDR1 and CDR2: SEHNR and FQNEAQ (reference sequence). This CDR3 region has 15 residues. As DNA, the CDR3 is TGTGCCAGCAGCAGGACAGGGGCCCAGGGCTATGGCTACACCTTC. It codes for CASSRTGAQGYGYTF.

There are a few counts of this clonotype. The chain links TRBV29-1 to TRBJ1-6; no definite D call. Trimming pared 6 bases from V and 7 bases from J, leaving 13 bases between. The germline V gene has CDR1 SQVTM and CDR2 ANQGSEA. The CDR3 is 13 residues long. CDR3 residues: CSVRQGGNSPLHF. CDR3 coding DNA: TGCAGCGTCCGCCAAGGTGGAAATTCACCCCTCCACTTT. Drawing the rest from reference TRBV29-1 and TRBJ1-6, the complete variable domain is SAVISQKPSRDICQRGTSLTIQCQVDSQVTMMFWYRQQPGQSLTLIATANQGSEATYESGFVIDKFPISRPNLTFSTLTVSNMSPEDSSIYLCSVRQGGNSPLHFGNGTRLTVT.

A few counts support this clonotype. Here the CDR3 reads CASSLRAGTDTQYF. CDR3 in DNA: TGTGCCAGCAGTCTGAGAGCCGGGACAGATACGCAGTATTTT. The chain couples TRBV6-2 or TRBV6-3 to TRBJ2-3; D is undetermined. V was trimmed by 5 bases and J by 3 bases, leaving 12 bases between them. CDR3 length: 14 residues. Germline values: CDR1 MNHEY, CDR2 SVGEGT.

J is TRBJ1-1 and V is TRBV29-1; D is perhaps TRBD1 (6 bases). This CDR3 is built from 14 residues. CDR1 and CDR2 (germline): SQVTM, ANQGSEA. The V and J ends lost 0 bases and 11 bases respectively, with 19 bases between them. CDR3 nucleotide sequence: TGCAGCGTTGAAGATTCGCAGGGGTCTCTCTGGGCTTTCTTT. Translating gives CSVEDSQGSLWAFF.

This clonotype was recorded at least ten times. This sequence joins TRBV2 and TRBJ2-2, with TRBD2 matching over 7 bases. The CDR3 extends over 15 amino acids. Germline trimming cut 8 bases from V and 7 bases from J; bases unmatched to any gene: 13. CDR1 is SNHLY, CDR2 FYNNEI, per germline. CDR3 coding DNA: TGTGCCAGCGCCAAAGACGGGAGGCAGGGCGGGGAGCTGTTTTTT. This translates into CASAKDGRQGGELFF. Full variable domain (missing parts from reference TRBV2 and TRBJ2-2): EPEVTQTPSHQVTQMGQEVILRCVPISNHLYFYWYRQILGQKVEFLVSFYNNEISEKSEIFDDQFSVERPDGSNFTLKIRSTKLEDSAMYFCASAKDGRQGGELFFGEGSRLTVL.

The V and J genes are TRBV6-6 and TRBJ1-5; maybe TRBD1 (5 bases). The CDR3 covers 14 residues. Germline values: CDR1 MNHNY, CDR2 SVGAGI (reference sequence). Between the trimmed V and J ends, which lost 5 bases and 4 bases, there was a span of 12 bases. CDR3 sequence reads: CASSIDRTNQPQHF. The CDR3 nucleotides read TGTGCCAGCAGTATCGACAGAACTAATCAGCCCCAGCATTTT.

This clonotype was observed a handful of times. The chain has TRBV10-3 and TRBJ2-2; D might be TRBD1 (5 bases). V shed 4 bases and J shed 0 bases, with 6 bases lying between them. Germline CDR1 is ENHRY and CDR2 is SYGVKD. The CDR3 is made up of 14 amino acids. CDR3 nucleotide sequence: TGTGCCATCAGTGGGGGCGCGAACACCGGGGAGCTGTTTTTT. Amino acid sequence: CAISGGANTGELFF.

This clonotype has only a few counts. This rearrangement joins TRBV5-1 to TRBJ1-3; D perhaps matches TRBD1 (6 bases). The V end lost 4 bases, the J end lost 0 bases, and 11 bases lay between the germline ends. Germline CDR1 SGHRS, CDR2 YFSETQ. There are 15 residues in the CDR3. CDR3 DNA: TGCGCCAGCAGCCTGCTGGGGGCCTCTGGAAACACCATATATTTT. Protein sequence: CASSLLGASGNTIYF.

The CDR3 reads CASSSNRRVLVTEAFF. The DNA of the CDR3 is TGTGCCAGCAGCTCCAATCGTAGGGTCTTGGTCACTGAAGCTTTCTTT. This sequence joins TRBV11-2 and TRBJ1-1; the D is unclear. Trimming shortened V by 4 bases and J by 4 bases, and 19 bases separated the two germline ends. The CDR3 sequence is 16 residues long. Germline CDR1 SGHAT, CDR2 FQNNGV.

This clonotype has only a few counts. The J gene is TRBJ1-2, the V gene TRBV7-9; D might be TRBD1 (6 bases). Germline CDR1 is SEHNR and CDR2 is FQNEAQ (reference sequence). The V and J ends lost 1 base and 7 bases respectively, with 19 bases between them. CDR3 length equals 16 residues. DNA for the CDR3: TGTGCCAGCAGCTTAGTTTATCCAGGGGACGCATTTGGCTACACCTTC. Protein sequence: CASSLVYPGDAFGYTF.

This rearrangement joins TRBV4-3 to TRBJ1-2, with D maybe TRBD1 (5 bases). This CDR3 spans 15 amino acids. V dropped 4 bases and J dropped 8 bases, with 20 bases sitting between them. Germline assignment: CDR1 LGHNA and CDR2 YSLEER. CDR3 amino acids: CASSPGSGQSRGYTF. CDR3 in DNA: TGCGCCAGCAGCCCAGGGTCAGGACAATCAAGAGGCTACACCTTC.

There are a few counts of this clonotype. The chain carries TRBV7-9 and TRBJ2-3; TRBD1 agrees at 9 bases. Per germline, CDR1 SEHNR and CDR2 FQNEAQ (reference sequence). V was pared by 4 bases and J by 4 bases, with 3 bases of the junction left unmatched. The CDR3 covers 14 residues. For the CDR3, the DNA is TGTGCCAGCAGCTCGGACAGGGGCGCAGATACGCAGTATTTT. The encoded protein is CASSSDRGADTQYF.

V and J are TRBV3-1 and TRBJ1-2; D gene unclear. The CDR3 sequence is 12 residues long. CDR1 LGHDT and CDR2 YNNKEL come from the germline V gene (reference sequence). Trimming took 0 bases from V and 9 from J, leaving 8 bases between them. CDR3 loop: CASSQDNSRYTF. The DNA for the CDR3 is TGTGCCAGCAGCCAAGATAACAGCCGCTACACCTTC.

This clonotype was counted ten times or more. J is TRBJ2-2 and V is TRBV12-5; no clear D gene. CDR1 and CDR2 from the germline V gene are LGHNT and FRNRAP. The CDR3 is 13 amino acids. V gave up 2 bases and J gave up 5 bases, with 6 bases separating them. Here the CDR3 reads CASGLLITGELFF. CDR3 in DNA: TGTGCTAGTGGTTTGCTGATTACCGGGGAGCTGTTTTTT.

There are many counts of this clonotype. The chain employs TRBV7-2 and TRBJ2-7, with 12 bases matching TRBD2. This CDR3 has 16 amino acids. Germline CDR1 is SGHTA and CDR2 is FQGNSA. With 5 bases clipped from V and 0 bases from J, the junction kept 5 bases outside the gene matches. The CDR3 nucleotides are TGTGCCAGCAGCATCGCTAGCGGGGGGGCCTCCTACGAGCAGTACTTC. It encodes CASSIASGGASYEQYF.

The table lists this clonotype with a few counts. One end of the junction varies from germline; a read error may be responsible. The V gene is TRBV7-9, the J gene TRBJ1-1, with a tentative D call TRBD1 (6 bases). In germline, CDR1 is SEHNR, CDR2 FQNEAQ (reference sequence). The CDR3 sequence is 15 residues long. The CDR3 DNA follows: TGTGCCAGCAGCTTAGGTGGACAGATGAACACTGAAGTTTTCTTT. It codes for CASSLGGQMNTEVFF.

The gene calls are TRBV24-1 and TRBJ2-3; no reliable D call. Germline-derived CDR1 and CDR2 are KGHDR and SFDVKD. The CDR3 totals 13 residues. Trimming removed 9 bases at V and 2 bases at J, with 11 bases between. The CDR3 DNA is TGTGCCACCTCCACGGGTCCCACAGATACGCAGTATTTT. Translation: CATSTGPTDTQYF.

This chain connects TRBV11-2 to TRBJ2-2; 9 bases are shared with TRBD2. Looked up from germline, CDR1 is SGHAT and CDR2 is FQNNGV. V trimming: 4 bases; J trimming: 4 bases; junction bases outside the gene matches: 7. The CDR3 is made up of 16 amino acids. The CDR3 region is CASSYSGGKGTGELFF. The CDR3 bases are TGTGCCAGCAGCTATAGCGGGGGAAAAGGCACCGGGGAGCTGTTTTTT.

The CDR3 region has the DNA TGCGCCAGCAGCAGAACAGTGGAGAGTGAAAAACTGTTTTTT. This translates into CASSRTVESEKLFF. This chain uses TRBV5-1 with TRBJ1-4; D is undetermined. Germline V gene lookup returns CDR1 SGHRS and CDR2 YFSETQ. There are 14 residues in the CDR3. The V end lost 4 bases, the J end lost 7 bases, and 14 bases lay between the germline ends.

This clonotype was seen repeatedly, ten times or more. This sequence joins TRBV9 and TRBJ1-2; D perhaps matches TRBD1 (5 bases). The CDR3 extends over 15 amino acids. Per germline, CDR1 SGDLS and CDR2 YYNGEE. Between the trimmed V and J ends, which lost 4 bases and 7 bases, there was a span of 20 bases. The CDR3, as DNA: TGTGCCAGCAGCCCAGAAGGGAGGGGAATAGGTGGCTACACCTTC. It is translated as CASSPEGRGIGGYTF.

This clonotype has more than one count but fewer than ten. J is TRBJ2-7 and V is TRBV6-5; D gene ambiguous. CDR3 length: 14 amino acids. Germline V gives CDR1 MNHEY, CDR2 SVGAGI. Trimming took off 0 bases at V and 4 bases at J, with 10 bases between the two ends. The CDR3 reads CASSYSFQEYEQYF. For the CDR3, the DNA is TGTGCCAGCAGTTACTCGTTTCAGGAGTACGAGCAGTACTTC.

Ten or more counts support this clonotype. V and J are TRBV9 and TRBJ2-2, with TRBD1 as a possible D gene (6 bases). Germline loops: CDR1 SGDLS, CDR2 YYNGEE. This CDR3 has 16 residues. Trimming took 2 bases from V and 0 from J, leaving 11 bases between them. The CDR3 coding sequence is TGTGCCAGCAGCGTTGGACAGCTCGCGAACACCGGGGAGCTGTTTTTT. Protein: CASSVGQLANTGELFF.